Each of the 28 T cell receptor beta chains below was sequenced from the same sample in a study of T-cell reconstitution after alpha-beta-depleted transplantation in children. As it was prepared, the TCRbeta library received unique molecular identifiers. TCRdb re-called the PCR reads through MiXCR, storing one row per CDR3 protein. The table lists 700,000 to 950,000 distinct CDR3 sequences, roughly 15% of them singletons, with approximately 4.5% in the top ten. The sample was PBMCs, mostly from graft donor cells, taken 360 days after TCRalphabeta/CD19-depleted stem cell transplant. The receptors here all came from a male patient younger than 18 who had a stem cell transplant for acute lymphoblastic leukemia, so the T cells may come from the graft donor.

The chain combines TRBV30 with TRBJ1-2; 10 bases agree with TRBD1. The CDR3 sequence is 15 residues long. Germline V gives CDR1 GTSNPN, CDR2 SVGIG (reference sequence). V gave up 2 bases and J gave up 4 bases; unmatched junction bases: 7. The chain's CDR3 is CAWSPIGDRGYGYTF. As DNA, the CDR3 is TGTGCCTGGAGTCCGATCGGGGACAGGGGCTATGGCTACACCTTC.

The chain employs TRBV4-1 and TRBJ1-2; no firm D call. V was trimmed by 2 bases and J by 3 bases, leaving 10 bases between them. CDR3 size: 14 residues. Per the germline V gene, CDR1 is MGHRA and CDR2 is YSYEKL. The CDR3 region has the DNA TGCGCCAGCAGCCAACTGGGCCTAGACTATGGCTACACCTTC. This translates into CASSQLGLDYGYTF.

The chain carries TRBV9 and TRBJ1-6; no clear D. Germline V CDR1 and CDR2: SGDLS, YYNGEE. V gave up 0 bases and J gave up 10 bases, with 17 bases separating them. The CDR3 length is 16 residues. Here the CDR3 reads CASSVAPEPPQSPLHF. The DNA of the CDR3 is TGTGCCAGCAGCGTAGCCCCGGAACCCCCGCAATCACCCCTCCACTTT.

This clonotype was seen a handful of times. The chain joins TRBV25-1 to TRBJ1-6, with D possibly TRBD1 on 5 matching bases. This CDR3 has 15 residues. Germline CDR1 MGHDK, CDR2 SYGVNS. V gave up 4 bases and J gave up 9 bases, with 16 bases separating them. The CDR3 bases are TGTGCCAGCAGTGCAGACAGACTGGTGGGTTCACCCCTCCACTTT. Translated: CASSADRLVGSPLHF. The full variable domain, completed using reference TRBV25-1 and TRBJ1-6, is EADIYQTPRYLVIGTGKKITLECSQTMGHDKMYWYQQDPGMELHLIHYSYGVNSTEKGDLSSESTVSRIRTEHFPLTLESARPSHTSQYLCASSADRLVGSPLHFGNGTRLTVT.

This clonotype was counted many times. This chain uses TRBV4-2 with TRBJ1-5, with D hard to call. The CDR3 totals 14 residues. CDR1 and CDR2 from the germline V gene are LGHNA and YNFKEQ. V was pared by 1 base and J by 1 base, with 5 bases between. The CDR3, as DNA: TGTGCCAGCAGCCAAGGACGGAGCAATCAGCCCCAGCATTTT. It yields the protein CASSQGRSNQPQHF.

This clonotype came up many times. This chain connects TRBV4-1 to TRBJ2-1, with a weak D call TRBD2 (6 bases). The germline V and J ends were trimmed by 6 bases and 0 bases, with 15 bases remaining between them. Germline V gene data show CDR1 as MGHRA and CDR2 as YSYEKL. This CDR3 is 16 amino acids long. CDR3 sequence reads: CASSPQAGYSYNEQFF. CDR3 nucleotide sequence: TGCGCCAGCAGTCCCCAAGCGGGCTACTCCTACAATGAGCAGTTCTTC.

This clonotype was recorded a few times. The chain combines TRBV29-1 with TRBJ2-1, with a possible D match to TRBD2 (7 bases). This CDR3 region has 15 residues. Trimming removed 1 base at V and 6 bases at J, with 16 bases between. CDR1 is SQVTM, CDR2 ANQGSEA, per germline. As DNA, the CDR3 is TGCAGCGTTGAAGGGCCCACCGGGGGGCCCAATGAGCAGTTCTTC. Translating gives CSVEGPTGGPNEQFF.

The chain uses TRBV5-1 and TRBJ2-4; D not certain. Trimming left V 0 bases short and J 0 bases short, with 13 bases between. Germline V gene lookup returns CDR1 SGHRS and CDR2 YFSETQ. This CDR3 region has 17 residues. CDR3 in DNA: TGCGCCAGCAGCTTGGGCCGGGCGTTCCGAGCCAAAAACATTCAGTACTTC. Translated, it gives CASSLGRAFRAKNIQYF. Based on the CDR3 plus reference TRBV5-1 and TRBJ2-4, the full variable domain is KAGVTQTPRYLIKTRGQQVTLSCSPISGHRSVSWYQQTPGQGLQFLFEYFSETQRNKGNFPGRFSGRQFSNSRSEMNVSTLELGDSALYLCASSLGRAFRAKNIQYFGAGTRLSVL.

CDR3: CASSSRDPGTQYF. As DNA, the CDR3 is TGTGCCAGCAGCTCCCGGGACCCCGGAACGCAGTATTTT. The V and J genes are TRBV12-3 or TRBV12-4 and TRBJ2-3; possibly TRBD1 or TRBD2 for D (5 bases each). The CDR3 is made up of 13 amino acids. The V and J ends lost 6 bases and 9 bases respectively, with 16 bases between them.

V is TRBV20-1 and J is TRBJ2-3; D remains unclear. Trimming took off 0 bases at V and 5 bases at J, with 15 bases between the two ends. CDR1 and CDR2 from the germline V gene are DFQATT and SNEGSKA (reference sequence). This CDR3 has 15 amino acids. CDR3 sequence: CSAREYWRNGDTQYF. The CDR3 bases are TGCAGTGCTAGAGAATACTGGCGCAATGGAGATACGCAGTATTTT.

This clonotype was seen more than once but under ten times. The rearrangement joins TRBV7-8 to TRBJ2-1; TRBD2 agrees at 10 bases. This CDR3 contains 15 residues. V shed 4 bases and J 4 bases; nucleotides not matched to a gene: 4. The germline CDR1 and CDR2 sequences are SGHVS and FQNEAQ. The CDR3 DNA reads as TGTGCCAGCAGCTCAACACTAGCGGGGTACAATGAGCAGTTCTTC. As protein: CASSSTLAGYNEQFF.

In this sample, this clonotype turned up many times. This sequence joins TRBV4-1 and TRBJ1-2, with D perhaps TRBD1 (6 bases). CDR1 is MGHRA, CDR2 YSYEKL, per germline. This CDR3 contains 12 residues. Trimming left V 4 bases short and J 8 bases short, with 11 bases between. The CDR3 region has the DNA TGCGCCAGCAGCCCACAGGGTGACGGCTACACCTTC. Translating gives CASSPQGDGYTF.

This rearrangement joins TRBV5-4 to TRBJ1-6; possibly TRBD1 for D (5 bases). Per germline, CDR1 SGHNT and CDR2 YYREEE (reference sequence). V lost 0 bases and J 7 bases, leaving 8 bases between the germline ends. CDR3 size: 14 residues. In nucleotides, the CDR3 is TGTGCCAGCAGCTTGGTGGCAGGGAATTCACCCCTCCACTTT. It encodes CASSLVAGNSPLHF.

A few counts support this clonotype. The chain links TRBV5-1 to TRBJ2-1; no reliable D call. The CDR3 spans 17 residues. V was cut by 4 bases and J by 3 bases, with 20 bases left in between. Germline V lookup: CDR1 SGHRS, CDR2 YFSETQ. This CDR3 reads CASSPPTPTQDYNEQFF. CDR3 sequence (DNA): TGCGCCAGCAGCCCTCCGACCCCGACCCAAGACTACAATGAGCAGTTCTTC.

V usage is TRBV4-2 and J usage is TRBJ1-4; D remains ambiguous. Trimming shortened V by 0 bases and J by 7 bases, and 12 bases separated the two germline ends. The CDR3 runs 15 residues. CDR1 is LGHNA and CDR2 is YNFKEQ in the germline V gene. The CDR3 region is CASSQDPRGSEKLFF. The DNA for the CDR3 is TGTGCCAGCAGCCAAGACCCCCGAGGCTCTGAAAAACTGTTTTTT.

The chain joins TRBV7-9 to TRBJ2-7; D might be TRBD2 (5 bases). The CDR3 runs 15 residues. Trimming pared 1 base from V and 5 bases from J, leaving 15 bases between. From germline, CDR1 is SEHNR and CDR2 FQNEAQ (reference sequence). The CDR3 sequence: CASSLVASPSDEQYF. The CDR3 nucleotides read TGTGCCAGCAGCTTAGTCGCTAGCCCGAGCGACGAGCAGTACTTC. Looking up the rest from reference TRBV7-9 and TRBJ2-7 gives the full variable domain: DTGVSQNPRHKITKRGQNVTFRCDPISEHNRLYWYRQTLGQGPEFLTYFQNEAQLEKSRLLSDRFSAERPKGSFSTLEIQRTEQGDSAMYLCASSLVASPSDEQYFGPGTRLTVT.

The table lists this clonotype with many counts. This chain links TRBV20-1 with TRBJ2-3, with 9 positions matching TRBD2. The V gene end was trimmed by 6 bases and the J gene end by 4 bases; junction bases not matched to a gene: 5. The CDR3 is 13 amino acids. Germline V CDR1 and CDR2: DFQATT, SNEGSKA (reference sequence). CDR3: CSAGTSRADTQYF. In DNA form, the CDR3 reads TGCAGTGCGGGGACTAGCAGGGCAGATACGCAGTATTTT.

This clonotype occurred many times. This chain links TRBV5-1 with TRBJ2-3, with TRBD2 as a possible D gene (5 bases). This CDR3 region has 15 residues. Germline V CDR1 and CDR2: SGHRS, YFSETQ. V lost 0 bases to trimming and J lost 5 bases, with 13 bases between them. The CDR3 protein is CASSLDGIPGDTQYF. Here the CDR3 DNA reads TGCGCCAGCAGCTTGGACGGGATCCCAGGAGATACGCAGTATTTT.

V usage is TRBV5-1 and J usage is TRBJ1-1; 7 nucleotides align to TRBD1. V lost 4 bases, J lost 4 bases, and 10 bases stayed unmatched. CDR1 and CDR2 (germline): SGHRS, YFSETQ. The CDR3 has 15 residues. Here the CDR3 DNA reads TGCGCCAGCAGCCCCCAGGGGGTAGTTGGCACTGAAGCTTTCTTT. Translating gives CASSPQGVVGTEAFF.

This clonotype was seen only a few times. J is TRBJ2-7 and V is TRBV20-1; 8 positions match TRBD2. Germline V gene sequence: CDR1 DFQATT, CDR2 SNEGSKA (reference sequence). CDR3 length: 13 residues. The ends lost 8 bases at V and 4 bases at J; junction bases unmatched: 10. The CDR3: CSTLAGIGYEQYF. DNA of the CDR3: TGCAGTACCTTAGCGGGAATTGGGTACGAGCAGTACTTC.

The chain carries TRBV24-1 and TRBJ2-3, with no clear D. Trimming removed 1 base at V and 4 bases at J, with 8 bases between. Germline CDR1 and CDR2: KGHDR and SFDVKD. This CDR3 contains 14 residues. CDR3 residues: CATSDFESADTQYF. CDR3 coding DNA: TGTGCCACCAGTGATTTCGAAAGTGCAGATACGCAGTATTTT.

This clonotype was counted a few times. CDR3 protein: CASSYHPTSRNTEAFF. CDR3 coding DNA: TGTGCCAGCAGTTACCACCCGACAAGCAGAAACACTGAAGCTTTCTTT. The chain links TRBV27 to TRBJ1-1, with no clear D. The CDR3 has 16 amino acids. Germline V CDR1 and CDR2: MNHEY, SMNVEV (reference sequence). Between the trimmed V and J ends, which lost 4 bases and 2 bases, there was a span of 17 bases.

In this sample, this clonotype turned up a few times. The chain uses TRBV18 and TRBJ2-5; 8 bases fit TRBD1. The germline V gene has CDR1 KGHSH and CDR2 LQKENI. After removal of 1 base from V and 5 bases from J, the junction contained 9 bases not matched to a gene. CDR3 length equals 16 residues. CDR3: CASSPRTRGRRETQYF. The CDR3 DNA follows: TGTGCCAGCTCACCACGTACCAGGGGGCGTAGGGAGACCCAGTACTTC. Full variable domain (rest looked up from reference TRBV18 and TRBJ2-5): NAGVMQNPRHLVRRRGQEARLRCSPMKGHSHVYWYRQLPEEGLKFMVYLQKENIIDESGMPKERFSAEFPKEGPSILRIQQVVRGDSAAYFCASSPRTRGRRETQYFGPGTRLLVL.

This clonotype showed up just a few times. This chain uses TRBV18 with TRBJ2-7; D is unresolved. The CDR3 is 15 amino acids. Germline lookup yields CDR1 KGHSH and CDR2 LQKENI. V lost 3 bases and J 2 bases, leaving 14 bases between the germline ends. In DNA, the CDR3 is TGTGCCAGCTCACCCGGGTCGTGGACCCCCTACGAGCAGTACTTC. The encoded protein is CASSPGSWTPYEQYF.

CDR3 loop: CASSLLVGGELFF. In DNA form, the CDR3 reads TGTGCCAGCAGCCTTCTAGTAGGCGGGGAGCTGTTTTTT. This sequence joins TRBV7-3 and TRBJ2-2, with D uncertain. V was trimmed by 5 bases and J by 7 bases, leaving 11 bases between them. In germline, CDR1 is SGHTA, CDR2 FQGTGA. The CDR3 contains 13 residues.

This clonotype was seen many times. V usage is TRBV11-2 and J usage is TRBJ2-7, with D unresolved. Germline CDR1 is SGHAT and CDR2 is FQNNGV. Trimming shortened V by 1 base and J by 3 bases, and 13 bases separated the two germline ends. The length of the CDR3 is 15 residues. The CDR3 DNA sequence: TGTGCCAGCAGCTTAGTCGGGCAGTTTGGCTACGAGCAGTACTTC. Translation gives CASSLVGQFGYEQYF.

The V call is TRBV20-1, the J call TRBJ2-4; 7 nucleotides agree with TRBD2. V shed 5 bases, J shed 3 bases, and the junction held 1 base outside the gene matches. Germline V gives CDR1 DFQATT, CDR2 SNEGSKA (reference sequence). This CDR3 region has 12 residues. CDR3 DNA sequence: TGCAGTGCTTGGGGGGGCAAAAACATTCAGTACTTC. Amino acid sequence: CSAWGGKNIQYF.

The chain employs TRBV11-2 and TRBJ2-3, with D tentatively TRBD2 (5 bases). The CDR3 has 14 amino acids. Looked up from germline, CDR1 is SGHAT and CDR2 is FQNNGV. V lost 5 bases and J lost 4, with 13 bases in between. CDR3 sequence (DNA): TGTGCCAGCAGCCCCGGACTGCACGCAGATACGCAGTATTTT. Its translation: CASSPGLHADTQYF.